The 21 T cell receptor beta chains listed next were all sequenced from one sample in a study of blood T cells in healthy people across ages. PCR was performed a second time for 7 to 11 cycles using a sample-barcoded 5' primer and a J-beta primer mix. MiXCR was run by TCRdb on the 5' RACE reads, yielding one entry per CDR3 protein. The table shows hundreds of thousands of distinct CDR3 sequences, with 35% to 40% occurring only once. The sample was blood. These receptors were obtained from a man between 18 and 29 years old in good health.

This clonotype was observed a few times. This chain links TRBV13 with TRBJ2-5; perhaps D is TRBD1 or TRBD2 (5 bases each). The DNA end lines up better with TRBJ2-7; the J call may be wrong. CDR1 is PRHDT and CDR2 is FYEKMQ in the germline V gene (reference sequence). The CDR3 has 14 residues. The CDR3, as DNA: TGTGCCAGCAGCTGGGCCGGGGCCGCTTACGAGCAGTACTTC. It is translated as CASSWAGAAYEQYF.

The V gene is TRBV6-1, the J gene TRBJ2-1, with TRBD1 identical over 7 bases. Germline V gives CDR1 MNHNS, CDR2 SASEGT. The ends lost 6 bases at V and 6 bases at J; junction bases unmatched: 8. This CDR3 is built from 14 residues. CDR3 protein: CASSRQGPCNEQFF. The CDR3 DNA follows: TGTGCCAGCAGCCGACAGGGACCCTGCAATGAGCAGTTCTTC.

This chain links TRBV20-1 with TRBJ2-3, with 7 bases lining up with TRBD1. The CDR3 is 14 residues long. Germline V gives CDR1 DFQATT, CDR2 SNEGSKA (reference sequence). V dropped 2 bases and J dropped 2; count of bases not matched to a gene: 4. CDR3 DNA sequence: TGCAGTGCTAGACAGGGGGATCACACAGATACGCAGTATTTT. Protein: CSARQGDHTDTQYF.

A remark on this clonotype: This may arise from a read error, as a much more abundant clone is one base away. CDR3 sequence reads: CASSFPGHVNTEAFF. The CDR3 DNA reads as TGTGCCAGCAGCTTTCCGGGACATGTGAACACTGAAGCTTTCTTT. This rearrangement joins TRBV7-2 to TRBJ1-1; perhaps TRBD1 as D (6 bases). V lost 3 bases and J 0 bases, leaving 11 bases between the germline ends. The CDR3 totals 15 residues. In germline, CDR1 is SGHTA, CDR2 FQGNSA.

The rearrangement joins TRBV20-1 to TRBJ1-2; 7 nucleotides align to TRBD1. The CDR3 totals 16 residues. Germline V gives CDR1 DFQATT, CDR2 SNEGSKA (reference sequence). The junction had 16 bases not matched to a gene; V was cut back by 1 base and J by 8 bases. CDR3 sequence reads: CSARGERGRGLEGYTF. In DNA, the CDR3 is TGCAGTGCTAGAGGGGAAAGGGGGCGAGGTCTTGAGGGCTACACCTTC.

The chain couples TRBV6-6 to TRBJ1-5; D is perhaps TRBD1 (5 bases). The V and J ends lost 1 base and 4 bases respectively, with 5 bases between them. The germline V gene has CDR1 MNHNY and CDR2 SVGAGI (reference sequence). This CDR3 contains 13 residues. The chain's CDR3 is CASSYYRNQPQHF. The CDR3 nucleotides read TGTGCCAGCAGTTACTACAGGAATCAGCCCCAGCATTTT.

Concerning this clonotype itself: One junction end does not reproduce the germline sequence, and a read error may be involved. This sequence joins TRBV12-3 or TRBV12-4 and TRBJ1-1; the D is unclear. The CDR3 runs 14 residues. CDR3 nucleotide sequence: TGTGCCAGCAGTTTCGGCGCCCCGAACACTAAAGCTTTCTTT. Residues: CASSFGAPNTKAFF.

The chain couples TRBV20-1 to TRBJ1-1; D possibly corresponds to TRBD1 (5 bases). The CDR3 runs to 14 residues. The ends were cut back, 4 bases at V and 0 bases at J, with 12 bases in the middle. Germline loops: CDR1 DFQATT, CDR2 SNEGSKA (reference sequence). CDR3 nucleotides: TGCAGTGCTATATCCGGGACGGTGAACACTGAAGCTTTCTTT. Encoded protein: CSAISGTVNTEAFF.

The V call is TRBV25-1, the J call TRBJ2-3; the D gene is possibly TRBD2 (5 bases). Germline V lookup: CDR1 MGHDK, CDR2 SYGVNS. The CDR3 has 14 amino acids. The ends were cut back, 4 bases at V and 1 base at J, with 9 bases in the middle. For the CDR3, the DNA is TGTGCCAGCAGTGTAACCGGGGGCACAGATACGCAGTATTTT. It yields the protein CASSVTGGTDTQYF.

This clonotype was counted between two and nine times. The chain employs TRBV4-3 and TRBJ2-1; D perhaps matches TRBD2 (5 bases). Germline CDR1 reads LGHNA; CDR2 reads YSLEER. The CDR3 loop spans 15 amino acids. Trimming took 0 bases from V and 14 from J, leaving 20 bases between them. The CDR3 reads CASSQDQLGVNQEFF. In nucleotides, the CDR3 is TGCGCCAGCAGCCAAGATCAGCTCGGGGTGAATCAGGAGTTCTTC.

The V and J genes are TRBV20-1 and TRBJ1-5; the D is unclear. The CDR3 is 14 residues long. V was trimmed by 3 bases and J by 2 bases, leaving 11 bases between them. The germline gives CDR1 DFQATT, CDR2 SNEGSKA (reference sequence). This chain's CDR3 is CSASKGYGNQPQHF. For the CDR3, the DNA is TGCAGTGCTAGTAAAGGGTACGGCAATCAGCCCCAGCATTTT.

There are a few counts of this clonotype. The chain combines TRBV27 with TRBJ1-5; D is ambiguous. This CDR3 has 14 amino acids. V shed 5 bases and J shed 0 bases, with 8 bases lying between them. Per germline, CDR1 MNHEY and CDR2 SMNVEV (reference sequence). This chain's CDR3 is CASSPTYSNQPQHF. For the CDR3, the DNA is TGTGCCAGCAGTCCAACCTATAGCAATCAGCCCCAGCATTTT.

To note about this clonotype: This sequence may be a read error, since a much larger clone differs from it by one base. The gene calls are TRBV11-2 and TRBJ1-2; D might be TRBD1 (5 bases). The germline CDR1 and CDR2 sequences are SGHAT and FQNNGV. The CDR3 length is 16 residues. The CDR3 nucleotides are TGTGCCGGCAGAGCGTTGACAGAGTATACTAACTATGGCTACACCTTC. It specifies CAGRALTEYTNYGYTF.

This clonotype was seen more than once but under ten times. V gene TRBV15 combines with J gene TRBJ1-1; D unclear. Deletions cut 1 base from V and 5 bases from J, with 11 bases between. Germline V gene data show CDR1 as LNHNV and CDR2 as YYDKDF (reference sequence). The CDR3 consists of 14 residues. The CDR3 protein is CATSRGARGTEAFF. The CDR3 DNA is TGTGCCACCAGCAGAGGCGCTCGGGGAACTGAAGCTTTCTTT.

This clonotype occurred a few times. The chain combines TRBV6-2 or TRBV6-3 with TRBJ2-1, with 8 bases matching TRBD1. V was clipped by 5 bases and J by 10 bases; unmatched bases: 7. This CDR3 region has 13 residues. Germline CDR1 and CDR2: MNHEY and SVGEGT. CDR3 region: CASSMDRVYEQFF. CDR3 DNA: TGTGCCAGCAGTATGGACAGGGTATACGAGCAGTTCTTC.

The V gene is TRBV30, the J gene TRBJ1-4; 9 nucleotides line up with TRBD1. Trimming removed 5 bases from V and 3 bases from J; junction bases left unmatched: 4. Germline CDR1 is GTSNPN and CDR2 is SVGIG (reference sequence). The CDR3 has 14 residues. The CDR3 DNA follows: TGTGCCTGGGCCCGACAGGGGGCTAATGAAAAACTGTTTTTT. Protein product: CAWARQGANEKLFF.

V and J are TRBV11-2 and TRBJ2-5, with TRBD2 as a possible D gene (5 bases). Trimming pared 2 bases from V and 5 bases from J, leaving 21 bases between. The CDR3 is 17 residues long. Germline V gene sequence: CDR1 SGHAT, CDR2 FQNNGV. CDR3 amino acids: CASSLSRRGRSGETQYF. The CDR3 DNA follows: TGTGCCAGCAGCTTAAGCCGACGGGGAAGATCTGGGGAGACCCAGTACTTC.

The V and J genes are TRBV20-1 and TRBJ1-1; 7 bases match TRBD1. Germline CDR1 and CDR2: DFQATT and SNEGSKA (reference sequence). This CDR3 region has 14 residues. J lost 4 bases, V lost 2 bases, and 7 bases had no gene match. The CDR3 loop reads CSARNRQGVTEAFF. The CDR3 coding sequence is TGCAGTGCTAGAAATCGACAGGGAGTCACTGAAGCTTTCTTT.

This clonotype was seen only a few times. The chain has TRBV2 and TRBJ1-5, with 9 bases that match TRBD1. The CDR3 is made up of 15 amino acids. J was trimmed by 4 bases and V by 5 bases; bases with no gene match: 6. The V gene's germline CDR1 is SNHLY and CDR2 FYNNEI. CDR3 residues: CASSSDRGDNQPQHF. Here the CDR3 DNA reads TGTGCCAGCAGTTCCGACAGGGGGGATAATCAGCCCCAGCATTTT.

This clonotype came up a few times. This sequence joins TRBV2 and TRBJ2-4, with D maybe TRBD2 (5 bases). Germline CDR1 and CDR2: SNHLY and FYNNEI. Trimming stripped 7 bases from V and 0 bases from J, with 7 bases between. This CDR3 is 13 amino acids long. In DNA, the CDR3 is TGTGCCAGCAATGGACTAGCCAAAAACATTCAGTACTTC. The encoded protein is CASNGLAKNIQYF.

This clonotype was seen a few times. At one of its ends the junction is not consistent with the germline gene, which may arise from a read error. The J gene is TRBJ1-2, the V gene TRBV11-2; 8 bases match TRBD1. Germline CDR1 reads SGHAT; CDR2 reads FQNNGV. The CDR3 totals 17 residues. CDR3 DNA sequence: TGTGCCAGCAGCCTAGACAGGGGCCCCTCATTTTACTATGGCTACACCTTC. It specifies CASSLDRGPSFYYGYTF.